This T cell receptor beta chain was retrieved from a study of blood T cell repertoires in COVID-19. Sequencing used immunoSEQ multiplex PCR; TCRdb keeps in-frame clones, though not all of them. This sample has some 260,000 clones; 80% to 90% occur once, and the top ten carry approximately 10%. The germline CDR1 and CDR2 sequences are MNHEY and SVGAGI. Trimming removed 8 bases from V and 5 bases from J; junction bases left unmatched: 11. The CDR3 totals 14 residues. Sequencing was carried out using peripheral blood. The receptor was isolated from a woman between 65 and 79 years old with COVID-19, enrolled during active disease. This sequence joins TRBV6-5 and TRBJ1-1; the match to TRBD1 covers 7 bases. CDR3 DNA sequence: TGTGCCAGCCCTAAGGCGGACAGGAGGACTGAAGCTTTCTTT. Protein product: CASPKADRRTEAFF.